Below are 18 T cell receptor beta chains sequenced from a single sample in a study of blood T cell repertoires in COVID-19. The data were produced by immunoSEQ multiplex PCR, yet TCRdb's version contains in-frame clones alone and is incomplete. The data show about 49,000 clones, 65% to 85% seen once. The sequenced material came from peripheral blood. The receptors were sampled from a man in his fifties with acute or convalescent COVID-19.

The DNA of the CDR3 is TGTGCCAGCACCGGAACCCCAGGGGCTCAGCCCCAGCATTTT. Translation gives CASTGTPGAQPQHF. The rearrangement uses TRBV7-8 and TRBJ1-5; a possible D gene is TRBD1 (6 bases). Trimming took off 7 bases at V and 6 bases at J, with 16 bases between the two ends. This CDR3 is 14 amino acids long. The germline V gene has CDR1 SGHVS and CDR2 FQNEAQ.

This chain connects TRBV28 to TRBJ1-6; D uncertain. V was clipped by 5 bases and J by 7 bases, with 3 bases between them. Per the germline V gene, CDR1 is MDHEN and CDR2 is SYDVKM. This CDR3 has 11 residues. The CDR3 DNA is TGTGCCAGCAGTGCGAATTCACCCCTCCACTTT. The encoded protein is CASSANSPLHF.

This rearrangement joins TRBV9 to TRBJ2-5; a possible D gene is TRBD1 (5 bases). The V and J ends lost 5 bases and 3 bases respectively, with 11 bases between them. CDR1 SGDLS and CDR2 YYNGEE come from the germline V gene. There are 13 residues in the CDR3. The CDR3 sequence: CASSQGAEETQYF. The CDR3 DNA follows: TGTGCCAGCAGTCAAGGGGCAGAAGAGACCCAGTACTTC.

The CDR3 sequence is CASSLETSSGGAKNIQYF. The CDR3 bases are TGTGCCAGCAGCTTGGAAACGTCCAGCGGGGGGGCCAAAAACATTCAGTACTTC. The rearrangement links TRBV5-5 to TRBJ2-4; 9 bases are shared with TRBD2. The CDR3 spans 18 residues. V gave up 0 bases and J gave up 1 base; unmatched junction bases: 8. CDR1 SGHKS and CDR2 YYEKEE come from the germline V gene (reference sequence). Looking up the rest from reference TRBV5-5 and TRBJ2-4 gives the full variable domain: DAGVTQSPTHLIKTRGQQVTLRCSPISGHKSVSWYQQVLGQGPQFIFQYYEKEERGRGNFPDRFSARQFPNYSSELNVNALLLGDSALYLCASSLETSSGGAKNIQYFGAGTRLSVL.

J is TRBJ2-1 and V is TRBV5-1, with 16 nucleotides matching TRBD2. Germline CDR1 is SGHRS and CDR2 is YFSETQ. V dropped 4 bases and J dropped 5; count of bases not matched to a gene: 0. The CDR3 runs to 15 residues. Here the CDR3 reads CASSGTSGGDNEQFF. The CDR3 nucleotides read TGCGCCAGCAGCGGGACTAGCGGGGGGGACAATGAGCAGTTCTTC. The whole variable domain, remainder taken from reference TRBV5-1 and TRBJ2-1, is KAGVTQTPRYLIKTRGQQVTLSCSPISGHRSVSWYQQTPGQGLQFLFEYFSETQRNKGNFPGRFSGRQFSNSRSEMNVSTLELGDSALYLCASSGTSGGDNEQFFGPGTRLTVL.

CDR3 sequence (DNA): TGTGCCATCAGTGAGGGAGGGCCCCTGGGGGATACGCAGTATTTT. Its protein is CAISEGGPLGDTQYF. The chain combines TRBV10-3 with TRBJ2-3, with D possibly matching TRBD2 (6 bases). The V end was cut by 2 bases, the J end by 6 bases, with 15 bases between. The CDR3 spans 15 residues. Germline CDR1 is ENHRY and CDR2 is SYGVKD.

The chain employs TRBV28 and TRBJ2-7; 12 bases line up with TRBD1. The CDR3 length is 16 residues. From germline, CDR1 is MDHEN and CDR2 SYDVKM. V lost 5 bases and J lost 6; bases outside the gene matches: 11. The CDR3 region is CASSPGTGGVQFEQYF. The CDR3 nucleotides are TGTGCCAGCAGTCCTGGGACAGGGGGCGTCCAGTTCGAGCAGTACTTC.

The chain has TRBV28 and TRBJ2-7; tentatively, D is TRBD1 (6 bases). This CDR3 comprises 14 residues. The germline CDR1 and CDR2 sequences are MDHEN and SYDVKM. The V and J ends lost 7 bases and 3 bases respectively, with 16 bases between them. This CDR3 reads CASTLRGTRYEQYF. In DNA form, the CDR3 reads TGTGCCAGCACGCTTAGGGGGACCCGCTACGAGCAGTACTTC.

Concerning this clone: An end of the junction does not agree with germline; a read error may underlie this. The chain is built from TRBV28 and TRBJ1-5, with 8 bases fitting TRBD1. CDR3 length equals 12 residues. Germline CDR1 MDHEN, CDR2 SYDVKM. The CDR3 loop is CHAGGVFQPQHF. The CDR3 DNA is TGCCACGCAGGGGGCGTTTTTCAGCCCCAGCATTTT. Full variable domain (rest looked up from reference TRBV28 and TRBJ1-5): DVKVTQSSRYLVKRTGEKVFLECVQDMDHENMFWYRQDPGLGLRLIYFSYDVKMKEKGDIPEGYSVSREKKERFSLILESASTNQTSMYLCHAGGVFQPQHFGDGTRLSIL.

This clone was observed a few times. The J gene is TRBJ1-2, the V gene TRBV19; D call uncertain. The CDR3 spans 12 residues. CDR1 is LNHDA, CDR2 SQIVND, per germline (reference sequence). Trimming removed 5 bases from V and 4 bases from J, with 8 bases in between. The CDR3, as DNA: TGTGCCAGTAGTTTTCGACTCTATGGCTACACCTTC. Translated: CASSFRLYGYTF.

The chain combines TRBV6-5 with TRBJ1-6; 7 nucleotides agree with TRBD1. The CDR3 is made up of 14 amino acids. CDR1 MNHEY and CDR2 SVGAGI come from the germline V gene. V gave up 0 bases and J gave up 10 bases; unmatched junction bases: 3. The CDR3 DNA reads as TGTGCCAGCAGTTACTCCGACAGGGAATCACCCCTCCACTTT. Translating gives CASSYSDRESPLHF.

DNA for the CDR3: TGTGCCAGTAGTATTACAGGGGGGGACTCTGGGGCCAACGTCCTGACTTTC. Its protein is CASSITGGDSGANVLTF. The chain couples TRBV19 to TRBJ2-6, with D perhaps matching TRBD1 (8 bases). The CDR3 is 17 residues long. Trimming cost V 3 bases and J 0 bases, with 12 bases left between them. Per the germline V gene, CDR1 is LNHDA and CDR2 is SQIVND (reference sequence).

The gene calls are TRBV4-1 and TRBJ1-2; D might be TRBD1 (5 bases). The length of the CDR3 is 14 residues. V shed 0 bases and J shed 4 bases, with 9 bases lying between them. Germline assignment: CDR1 MGHRA and CDR2 YSYEKL. The chain's CDR3 is CASSQERGTYGYTF. The CDR3, as DNA: TGCGCCAGCAGCCAAGAAAGGGGAACCTATGGCTACACCTTC.

This clone was counted once. The CDR3 loop is CASSLFGGETQYF. The CDR3 DNA reads TGTGCCAGCAGTTTATTTGGGGGCGAGACCCAGTACTTC. The chain uses TRBV27 and TRBJ2-5; D is possibly TRBD1 (6 bases). V lost 1 base and J lost 5, with 8 bases in between. Germline V gives CDR1 MNHEY, CDR2 SMNVEV (reference sequence). The CDR3 runs 13 residues.

The chain couples TRBV6-6 to TRBJ2-7, with a possible D match to TRBD1 (5 bases). Germline V gene sequence: CDR1 MNHNY, CDR2 SVGAGI (reference sequence). Trimming took 4 bases from V and 5 from J, leaving 9 bases between them. This CDR3 region has 12 residues. This chain's CDR3 is CASSFLGDEQYF. CDR3 coding DNA: TGTGCCAGCAGTTTTTTAGGGGACGAGCAGTACTTC.

This chain connects TRBV9 to TRBJ2-2; 9 nucleotides line up with TRBD1. Germline CDR1 SGDLS, CDR2 YYNGEE. Unmatched junction bases numbered 5, after V lost 4 bases and J lost 4 bases. The CDR3 totals 15 residues. In DNA form, the CDR3 reads TGTGCCAGCAGCCAACGGGACAGGGTCACCGGGGAGCTGTTTTTT. It encodes CASSQRDRVTGELFF. Using reference TRBV9 and TRBJ2-2 for the parts outside the CDR3, the full variable domain is DSGVTQTPKHLITATGQRVTLRCSPRSGDLSVYWYQQSLDQGLQFLIQYYNGEERAKGNILERFSAQQFPDLHSELNLSSLELGDSALYFCASSQRDRVTGELFFGEGSRLTVL.

CDR3 coding DNA: TGTGCCAGCAGCTTCCTAGCGACCTACGAGCAGTACTTC. Protein sequence: CASSFLATYEQYF. The V gene is TRBV7-9, the J gene TRBJ2-7; D might be TRBD2 (6 bases). V lost 3 bases and J 2 bases, leaving 8 bases between the germline ends. The CDR3 contains 13 residues. Germline V gives CDR1 SEHNR, CDR2 FQNEAQ (reference sequence).

V usage is TRBV5-6 and J usage is TRBJ1-5, with TRBD1 identical over 10 bases. CDR1 SGHDT and CDR2 YYEEEE come from the germline V gene. The CDR3 runs 18 residues. V was clipped by 4 bases and J by 0 bases; unmatched bases: 10. The CDR3 is CASSAGTGDPLSNQPQHF. Here the CDR3 DNA reads TGTGCCAGCAGCGCCGGGACAGGGGACCCCCTTAGCAATCAGCCCCAGCATTTT.